The 8 T cell receptor beta chains listed next were all sequenced from one sample in a study of OX40 agonist ivuxolimab in advanced cancers. Repertoires were generated with immunoSEQ multiplex PCR, while TCRdb's copy carries only in-frame clones and drops some. Among about 31,000 clones listed, around 87% were seen once. The specimen comprised CD4+ or CD8+ T cells sorted from blood, sampled in a trial of the OX40 agonist ivuxolimab. These receptors came from an adult with an advanced solid tumor such as melanoma, head and neck, liver or kidney cancer.

This chain uses TRBV19 with TRBJ2-1; TRBD2 matches at 10 bases. This CDR3 region has 14 residues. Losses at the gene ends were 3 bases for V and 13 bases for J; bases not matched to a gene: 9. The germline gives CDR1 LNHDA, CDR2 SQIVND (reference sequence). The CDR3 DNA reads TGTGCCAGTAGTATCGCAACCGGGACTAGCGACCAGTTCTTC. It specifies CASSIATGTSDQFF.

The chain recombines TRBV14 with TRBJ2-6, with 7 bases that match TRBD2. V was clipped by 4 bases and J by 0 bases; unmatched bases: 0. Germline CDR1 is SGHDN and CDR2 is FVKESK. This CDR3 is 15 amino acids long. The chain's CDR3 is CASSRGGSGANVLTF. DNA of the CDR3: TGTGCCAGCAGCCGGGGGGGCTCTGGGGCCAACGTCCTGACTTTC.

The CDR3 is CASSIGDISYEQYF. The CDR3 coding sequence is TGTGCCAGTAGTATAGGAGACATCTCCTACGAGCAGTACTTC. The V call is TRBV19, the J call TRBJ2-7; D unresolved. V lost 1 base, J lost 0 bases, and 7 bases lay in between. The CDR3 runs 14 residues. Germline CDR1 and CDR2: LNHDA and SQIVND (reference sequence). The entire variable domain, with the rest obtained from reference TRBV19 and TRBJ2-7, is as follows: DGGITQSPKYLFRKEGQNVTLSCEQNLNHDAMYWYRQDPGQGLRLIYYSQIVNDFQKGDIAEGYSVSREKKESFPLTVTSAQKNPTAFYLCASSIGDISYEQYFGPGTRLTVT.

V usage is TRBV5-1 and J usage is TRBJ2-5; weak D call: TRBD1 (6 bases). Germline CDR1 and CDR2: SGHRS and YFSETQ. This CDR3 is built from 12 residues. The ends were cut back, 6 bases at V and 1 base at J, with 7 bases in the middle. The CDR3 loop is CASKGVQETQYF. CDR3 sequence (DNA): TGCGCCAGCAAGGGGGTCCAAGAGACCCAGTACTTC. The variable domain in full, with the rest retrieved from reference TRBV5-1 and TRBJ2-5, is KAGVTQTPRYLIKTRGQQVTLSCSPISGHRSVSWYQQTPGQGLQFLFEYFSETQRNKGNFPGRFSGRQFSNSRSEMNVSTLELGDSALYLCASKGVQETQYFGPGTRLLVL.

The chain joins TRBV5-1 to TRBJ1-2; 11 bases match TRBD1. This CDR3 contains 13 residues. J was trimmed by 3 bases and V by 7 bases; bases with no gene match: 2. The germline gives CDR1 SGHRS, CDR2 YFSETQ. CDR3 sequence (DNA): TGCGCCAGCGGACAGGGGGCCTACTATGGCTACACCTTC. Translation: CASGQGAYYGYTF.

This chain uses TRBV6-1 with TRBJ2-6; possibly TRBD1 for D (5 bases). Germline CDR1 and CDR2: MNHNS and SASEGT. The V end lost 4 bases, the J end lost 0 bases, and 7 bases lay between the germline ends. CDR3 size: 15 residues. The CDR3 coding sequence is TGTGCCAGCAGTGGACAGTTCTCTGGGGCCAACGTCCTGACTTTC. Translation: CASSGQFSGANVLTF.

The rearrangement links TRBV5-1 to TRBJ2-1; D might be TRBD2 (6 bases). Germline V lookup: CDR1 SGHRS, CDR2 YFSETQ. The CDR3 spans 15 residues. Trimming shortened V by 4 bases and J by 1 base, and 12 bases separated the two germline ends. This CDR3 is CASSENSGSYNEQFF. Written as DNA, the CDR3 is TGCGCCAGCAGCGAGAATAGCGGATCCTACAATGAGCAGTTCTTC.

V is TRBV28 and J is TRBJ1-6; maybe TRBD1 (5 bases). Germline-derived CDR1 and CDR2 are MDHEN and SYDVKM. The CDR3 has 14 amino acids. Trimming left V 7 bases short and J 5 bases short, with 12 bases between. The CDR3 nucleotides read TGTGCCAGCACGAGGGGAATTCATAATTCACCCCTCCACTTT. Translated: CASTRGIHNSPLHF.